These T cell receptor beta chains were read from a single sample in a study of PD-L1 blockade in urothelial cancer. Repertoires were generated with immunoSEQ multiplex PCR, while TCRdb's copy carries only in-frame clones and drops some. The sample yields about 88,000 clones, 90% seen once. Material: PBMCs, obtained around atezolizumab (anti-PD-L1) treatment. The receptors stem from a man aged 60 to 69 with urothelial cancer. Both conserved end residues are part of each CDR3. A D gene is named only where the DNA matches it firmly. Clone size appears in some rows only: once, few, many, or a class for an expanded clone.

j_gene: TRBJ2-3
v_gene: TRBV7-9
abundance: once
d_gene: NA
CDR3nt: TGTGCCAGCAGCTCCGCTAGAGGGAGCACAGATACGCGGTATTTT
CDR3aa: CASSSARGSTDTRYF

j_gene: TRBJ2-2
v_gene: TRBV30
abundance: NA
d_gene: TRBD1
CDR3nt: TGTGCCTGGGGATGGACAGGAACCACCGGGGAGCTGTTTTTT
CDR3aa: CAWGWTGTTGELFF

j_gene: TRBJ2-2
v_gene: TRBV9
abundance: once
d_gene: TRBD2
CDR3nt: TGTGCCAGCAGCGAATCTCCGGGGGGGCGCGCCGGGGAGCTGTTTTTT
CDR3aa: CASSESPGGRAGELFF

j_gene: TRBJ2-7
v_gene: TRBV27
abundance: NA
d_gene: TRBD1
CDR3nt: TGTGCCAGCAGTCGGACAGGCAGCTCCTACGAGCAGTACTTC
CDR3aa: CASSRTGSSYEQYF

j_gene: TRBJ2-5
v_gene: TRBV2
abundance: NA
d_gene: TRBD2
CDR3nt: TGTGCCAGCAGGGTCACTAGCGGGAGGGAAGAGACCCAGTACTTC
CDR3aa: CASRVTSGREETQYF

j_gene: TRBJ2-7
v_gene: TRBV5-1
abundance: NA
d_gene: NA
CDR3nt: TGCGCCAGCAGCCAACTAGGGGGGGGCGAGCAGTACTTC
CDR3aa: CASSQLGGGEQYF

j_gene: TRBJ2-2
v_gene: TRBV19
abundance: NA
d_gene: TRBD2
CDR3nt: TGTGCCAGTGGTCTAGCGGGAGGAATCACCGGGGAGCTGTTTTTT
CDR3aa: CASGLAGGITGELFF

j_gene: TRBJ1-5
v_gene: TRBV10-3
abundance: NA
d_gene: TRBD1
CDR3nt: TGTGCCATCGGGGACAGCTCGTATAGCAATCAGCCCCAGCATTTT
CDR3aa: CAIGDSSYSNQPQHF

j_gene: TRBJ2-5
v_gene: TRBV7-3
abundance: NA
d_gene: TRBD2
CDR3nt: TGTGCCAGCAGTTCCCGGGGGGGGGAAACCCAGTACTTC
CDR3aa: CASSSRGGETQYF

j_gene: TRBJ1-5
v_gene: TRBV19
abundance: few
d_gene: NA
CDR3nt: TGTGCCAGTAGTATAGGTAGCAGCCCCCAGCATTTT
CDR3aa: CASSIGSSPQHF

j_gene: TRBJ2-5
v_gene: TRBV6-5
abundance: NA
d_gene: NA
CDR3nt: TGTGCCAGCGGGCCAGAACAAGAGACCCAGTACTTC
CDR3aa: CASGPEQETQYF

j_gene: TRBJ1-6
v_gene: TRBV9
abundance: NA
d_gene: NA
CDR3nt: TGTGCCAGCAGTCGGGGGTCTAACTCCTATAATTCACCCCTCCACTTT
CDR3aa: CASSRGSNSYNSPLHF

j_gene: TRBJ1-3
v_gene: TRBV6-5
abundance: NA
d_gene: NA
CDR3nt: TGTGCCAGCAAGACACTGGGGGGCACCATATATTTT
CDR3aa: CASKTLGGTIYF

j_gene: TRBJ2-5
v_gene: TRBV7-3
abundance: NA
d_gene: TRBD1
CDR3nt: TGTGCCAGCAGCTTAGGGGACAGCGATGAAGAGACCCAGTACTTC
CDR3aa: CASSLGDSDEETQYF

j_gene: TRBJ1-2
v_gene: TRBV4-2
abundance: NA
d_gene: NA
CDR3nt: TGTGCCAGCAGCCAAGACGAAGCTCGGAGCGGTGGCTACACCTTC
CDR3aa: CASSQDEARSGGYTF

j_gene: TRBJ1-5
v_gene: TRBV4-1
abundance: NA
d_gene: TRBD1
CDR3nt: TGCGCCAGCAGCCAAGATTTCCACGGGACAGGCAATCAGCCCCAGCATTTT
CDR3aa: CASSQDFHGTGNQPQHF

j_gene: TRBJ2-7
v_gene: TRBV10-3
abundance: NA
d_gene: NA
CDR3nt: TGTGCCATCAGTGCGGGGGAATCCTACGAGCAGTACTTC
CDR3aa: CAISAGESYEQYF

j_gene: TRBJ2-7
v_gene: TRBV6-1
abundance: NA
d_gene: NA
CDR3nt: TGTGCCAGCAGTGAAGCGGCGGGATGGGAGCAGTACTTC
CDR3aa: CASSEAAGWEQYF

j_gene: TRBJ1-4
v_gene: TRBV6-1
abundance: NA
d_gene: TRBD1
CDR3nt: TGTGCCAGCAGTGTACATTCGGGGACAGATAATGAAAAACTGTTTTTT
CDR3aa: CASSVHSGTDNEKLFF

j_gene: TRBJ2-4
v_gene: TRBV11-2
abundance: NA
d_gene: TRBD1
CDR3nt: TGTGCCAGCAGCCTGATCCGGGACAGGGGGGGATACATTCAGTACTTC
CDR3aa: CASSLIRDRGGYIQYF

j_gene: TRBJ2-7
v_gene: TRBV4-2
abundance: NA
d_gene: TRBD2
CDR3nt: TGTGCCAGCAGCCAAGGTCCTAGCGGCTCCTACGAGCAGTACTTC
CDR3aa: CASSQGPSGSYEQYF

j_gene: TRBJ1-2
v_gene: TRBV27
abundance: once
d_gene: NA
CDR3nt: TGTGCCAGCAGTTTATTGGGGGCGGGTGGCTACACCTTC
CDR3aa: CASSLLGAGGYTF

j_gene: TRBJ2-7
v_gene: TRBV5-1
abundance: NA
d_gene: TRBD2
CDR3nt: TGCGCCAGCAGCTTGGCCGGTCGGGGGAGGGGCGAGCAGTACTTC
CDR3aa: CASSLAGRGRGEQYF

j_gene: TRBJ1-3
v_gene: TRBV4-3
abundance: NA
d_gene: TRBD1
CDR3nt: TGCGCCAGCAGCCAGTATACTGGACAGGTGGACTCTGGAAACACCATATATTTT
CDR3aa: CASSQYTGQVDSGNTIYF

j_gene: TRBJ2-3
v_gene: TRBV10-2
abundance: many
d_gene: NA
CDR3nt: TGCGCCAGCAGTGATTGGCTGGTGGAGGATACGCAGTATTTT
CDR3aa: CASSDWLVEDTQYF

j_gene: TRBJ1-1
v_gene: TRBV11-2
abundance: few
d_gene: TRBD1
CDR3nt: TGTGCCAGCAGGTTGACAGGGGGAACTGAAGCTTTCTTT
CDR3aa: CASRLTGGTEAFF

j_gene: TRBJ2-3
v_gene: TRBV4-2
abundance: NA
d_gene: NA
CDR3nt: TGTGCCAGCAGCCAAGATCTCTTAGGGGGAGATACGCAGTATTTT
CDR3aa: CASSQDLLGGDTQYF

j_gene: TRBJ2-1
v_gene: TRBV7-2
abundance: NA
d_gene: NA
CDR3nt: TGTGCCAGCACCATGGGTAGGGGGTATGAGCAGTTCTTC
CDR3aa: CASTMGRGYEQFF